Below, 19 T cell receptor beta chains from the same sample are listed, as sequenced in a study of siplizumab effects on memory and regulatory T cells. Sequencing was performed with immunoSEQ multiplex PCR; in TCRdb, only in-frame clones are kept and a portion is missing. In the table there are over 85,000 clones, roughly 90% of which are singletons. The sample was CD4+ T cells sorted from blood. The receptor source for this set is a human donor in good health.

The gene calls are TRBV11-3 and TRBJ2-1; D might be TRBD2 (6 bases). There are 15 residues in the CDR3. The V and J ends lost 5 bases and 3 bases respectively, with 14 bases between them. CDR1 is SGHNT and CDR2 is YENEEA in the germline V gene. The CDR3: CASSLGGENYNEQFF. CDR3 bases: TGTGCCAGCAGCCTAGGAGGGGAGAACTACAATGAGCAGTTCTTC. Together with reference TRBV11-3 and TRBJ2-1, the CDR3 gives the full variable domain: EAGVVQSPRYKIIEKKQPVAFWCNPISGHNTLYWYLQNLGQGPELLIRYENEEAVDDSQLPKDRFSAERLKGVDSTLKIQPAELGDSAVYLCASSLGGENYNEQFFGPGTRLTVL.

This chain uses TRBV2 with TRBJ2-2; D is possibly TRBD1 (5 bases). There are 15 residues in the CDR3. Trimming stripped 3 bases from V and 7 bases from J, with 15 bases between. CDR1 SNHLY and CDR2 FYNNEI come from the germline V gene. The DNA for the CDR3 is TGTGCCAGCAGTGAGGATAGGGGATTGGACGGGGAGCTGTTTTTT. It is translated as CASSEDRGLDGELFF.

The CDR3 DNA sequence: TGCGCCAGCACCCGACAGGGCAAGGATACGCAGTATTTT. Its translation is CASTRQGKDTQYF. V usage is TRBV5-1 and J usage is TRBJ2-3; 7 bases line up with TRBD1. V gave up 6 bases and J gave up 6 bases; unmatched junction bases: 7. There are 13 residues in the CDR3. Germline CDR1 is SGHRS and CDR2 is YFSETQ. Full variable domain (missing parts from reference TRBV5-1 and TRBJ2-3): KAGVTQTPRYLIKTRGQQVTLSCSPISGHRSVSWYQQTPGQGLQFLFEYFSETQRNKGNFPGRFSGRQFSNSRSEMNVSTLELGDSALYLCASTRQGKDTQYFGPGTRLTVL.

V and J are TRBV11-3 and TRBJ2-1; 11 nucleotides agree with TRBD1. The CDR3 has 15 amino acids. CDR1 and CDR2 from the germline V gene are SGHNT and YENEEA. Trimming at V came to 5 bases and at J to 6 bases, leaving 6 bases not matched to a gene. In DNA form, the CDR3 reads TGTGCCAGCAGCCTGCCAGGGACAGGGGGCAATGAGCAGTTCTTC. Translated: CASSLPGTGGNEQFF.

The V gene is TRBV27, the J gene TRBJ2-1, with TRBD1 as a possible D gene (6 bases). Per the germline V gene, CDR1 is MNHEY and CDR2 is SMNVEV (reference sequence). V was shortened by 4 bases and J by 2 bases, with 15 bases between the two germline ends. CDR3 size: 16 residues. The chain's CDR3 is CASSSRTVLPYNEQFF. The CDR3 DNA sequence: TGTGCCAGCAGTTCCCGGACAGTCCTACCCTACAATGAGCAGTTCTTC.

The J gene is TRBJ1-3, the V gene TRBV2, with 9 bases aligning to TRBD1. After removal of 4 bases from V and 0 bases from J, the junction contained 7 bases not matched to a gene. This CDR3 comprises 17 residues. Looked up from germline, CDR1 is SNHLY and CDR2 is FYNNEI. The CDR3 DNA follows: TGTGCCAGCAGTGGGACAGGGGCTGGGTTCTCTGGAAACACCATATATTTT. As protein: CASSGTGAGFSGNTIYF.

CDR3 in amino acids: CASSYQESGANVLTF. CDR3 DNA: TGTGCCAGCAGTTACCAAGAGTCTGGGGCCAACGTCCTGACTTTC. V gene TRBV6-5 combines with J gene TRBJ2-6; D gene uncertain. The ends were cut back, 2 bases at V and 1 base at J, with 6 bases in the middle. The CDR3 sequence is 15 residues long. Germline loops: CDR1 MNHEY, CDR2 SVGAGI.

The CDR3 sequence: CASRGGDHSNQPQHF. The CDR3 DNA reads TGTGCCAGTAGGGGGGGGGACCATAGCAATCAGCCCCAGCATTTT. This chain joins TRBV19 and TRBJ1-5; tentatively, D is TRBD1 (5 bases). Germline V gene sequence: CDR1 LNHDA, CDR2 SQIVND (reference sequence). V was pared by 6 bases and J by 0 bases, with 12 bases between. CDR3 length equals 15 residues.

The genes are TRBV5-1 and TRBJ2-1; the match to TRBD1 covers 7 bases. Germline trimming cut 0 bases from V and 0 bases from J; bases unmatched to any gene: 0. Germline CDR1 reads SGHRS; CDR2 reads YFSETQ. This CDR3 comprises 15 residues. CDR3 sequence (DNA): TGCGCCAGCAGCTTGGAGGGGGCCTCCTACAATGAGCAGTTCTTC. Translating it yields CASSLEGASYNEQFF.

V and J are TRBV6-6 and TRBJ1-1; maybe TRBD1 (6 bases). The CDR3 loop spans 14 amino acids. Deletions cut 8 bases from V and 4 bases from J, with 17 bases between. Per the germline V gene, CDR1 is MNHNY and CDR2 is SVGAGI (reference sequence). CDR3 amino acids: CASEGHLGITEAFF. In DNA, the CDR3 is TGTGCCAGCGAGGGACACCTGGGAATCACTGAAGCTTTCTTT.

J is TRBJ2-7 and V is TRBV18, with 9 nucleotides matching TRBD1. Trimming removed 2 bases from V and 6 bases from J; junction bases left unmatched: 11. CDR1 is KGHSH, CDR2 LQKENI, per germline. The CDR3 has 16 amino acids. The CDR3 loop is CASSPMGQGRLSEQYF. In DNA, the CDR3 is TGTGCCAGCTCACCAATGGGACAGGGTAGGTTAAGCGAGCAGTACTTC.

V is TRBV5-4 and J is TRBJ2-7; D not certain. V was pared by 3 bases and J by 6 bases, with 16 bases between. In germline, CDR1 is SGHNT, CDR2 YYREEE (reference sequence). This CDR3 has 14 amino acids. CDR3 loop: CASSSLGMGLEQYF. CDR3 in DNA: TGTGCCAGCAGCTCACTTGGAATGGGTCTCGAGCAGTACTTC. Supplemented by reference TRBV5-4 and TRBJ2-7, the full variable domain reads ETGVTQSPTHLIKTRGQQVTLRCSSQSGHNTVSWYQQALGQGPQFIFQYYREEENGRGNFPPRFSGLQFPNYSSELNVNALELDDSALYLCASSSLGMGLEQYFGPGTRLTVT.

This clone was picked up a small number of times. The junction and the germline gene differ at one end; a read error may be behind it. V is TRBV2 and J is TRBJ2-3, with 9 bases lining up with TRBD1. Germline assignment: CDR1 SNHLY and CDR2 FYNNEI. The CDR3 contains 12 residues. The chain's CDR3 is CASSATGGSRDF. In DNA form, the CDR3 reads TGTGCCAGCAGTGCAACAGGGGGCTCAAGGGATTTT.

V is TRBV19 and J is TRBJ2-5; D is possibly TRBD2 (7 bases). In germline, CDR1 is LNHDA, CDR2 SQIVND (reference sequence). CDR3 length: 16 amino acids. Trimming removed 3 bases from V and 2 bases from J, with 16 bases in between. CDR3 in amino acids: CASSMRTGGAQETQYF. Written as DNA, the CDR3 is TGTGCCAGTAGTATGCGGACTGGGGGGGCGCAAGAGACCCAGTACTTC.

The rearrangement joins TRBV10-3 to TRBJ2-3, with D perhaps matching TRBD1 or TRBD2 (6 bases each). Germline V gene data show CDR1 as ENHRY and CDR2 as SYGVKD. Deletions cut 3 bases from V and 2 bases from J, with 12 bases between. The CDR3 is made up of 15 amino acids. CDR3 amino acids: CAISDTGAFTDTQYF. The CDR3, as DNA: TGTGCCATCAGTGATACGGGGGCATTCACAGATACGCAGTATTTT.

The chain combines TRBV7-6 with TRBJ2-1; tentative D call: TRBD1 (6 bases). CDR1 and CDR2 from the germline V gene are SGHVS and FNYEAQ. V lost 5 bases to trimming and J lost 9 bases, with 14 bases between them. The CDR3 extends over 13 amino acids. The CDR3 DNA is TGTGCCAGCAGCCAGAAGGTGGGGGCTGAGCAGTTCTTC. Translation gives CASSQKVGAEQFF.

This clone came up a few times. This chain joins TRBV4-2 and TRBJ2-6; no reliable D call. Trimming removed 3 bases at V and 1 base at J, with 13 bases between. Germline CDR1 is LGHNA and CDR2 is YNFKEQ. The CDR3 loop spans 17 amino acids. The CDR3 DNA sequence: TGTGCCAGCAGCCACCCAGCTAGGCGGTCTGGGGCCAACGTCCTGACTTTC. It yields the protein CASSHPARRSGANVLTF.

The chain combines TRBV19 with TRBJ1-6; D perhaps matches TRBD1 (6 bases). V was cut by 6 bases and J by 7 bases, with 13 bases left in between. The CDR3 length is 14 residues. CDR1 is LNHDA, CDR2 SQIVND, per germline (reference sequence). This chain's CDR3 is CASRPQGGNSPLHF. The CDR3 DNA is TGTGCCAGTAGACCACAGGGCGGAAATTCACCCCTCCACTTT.

V and J are TRBV9 and TRBJ1-1, with 9 positions matching TRBD1. The germline CDR1 and CDR2 sequences are SGDLS and YYNGEE. CDR3 length: 15 residues. The junction had 13 bases not matched to a gene; V was cut back by 4 bases and J by 9 bases. CDR3 residues: CASSPSLQGARKAFF. CDR3 coding DNA: TGTGCCAGCAGCCCTTCGTTACAGGGGGCTAGGAAAGCTTTCTTT.